These 13 T cell receptor beta chains share one sample of origin, sequenced in a study of T cells in Graves' hyperthyroidism and ophthalmopathy. Amplified regions were TCR beta CDR3 sequences from RNA transcripts. The HTBI primer set drove a first-round RT-PCR of the TCR CDR3. TCRdb fed the multiplex PCR reads into MiXCR, producing one record per CDR3 protein. The sample lists 350,000 or so distinct CDR3 sequences, over 15% occurring once. The sequencing input was blood. These receptors all stem from a woman between 45 and 60 years old with Graves' hyperthyroidism.

In its sample, this clonotype was seen many times. The rearrangement uses TRBV18 and TRBJ1-1; no clear D gene. Germline V CDR1 and CDR2: KGHSH, LQKENI. The CDR3 totals 14 residues. Trimming removed 1 base at V and 0 bases at J, with 6 bases between. CDR3 amino acids: CASSPQALNTEAFF. The CDR3 bases are TGTGCCAGCTCACCACAGGCATTGAACACTGAAGCTTTCTTT.

The chain recombines TRBV7-9 with TRBJ2-7; D is possibly TRBD1 (6 bases). The CDR3 is made up of 13 amino acids. Between the trimmed V and J ends, which lost 5 bases and 6 bases, there was a span of 14 bases. Germline V CDR1 and CDR2: SEHNR, FQNEAQ (reference sequence). Here the CDR3 reads CASSPPGTTEQYF. In nucleotides, the CDR3 is TGTGCCAGCAGCCCCCCCGGGACAACCGAGCAGTACTTC.

The chain recombines TRBV10-3 with TRBJ1-1; no clear D. Germline V gene lookup returns CDR1 ENHRY and CDR2 SYGVKD. The CDR3 runs to 14 residues. Trimming removed 2 bases at V and 7 bases at J, with 14 bases between. The chain's CDR3 is CAISEPAGVNEAFF. The CDR3 nucleotides are TGTGCCATCAGTGAGCCGGCTGGCGTCAATGAAGCTTTCTTT.

This clonotype was seen a handful of times. The gene calls are TRBV7-6 and TRBJ1-4; D not resolved. V dropped 1 base and J dropped 3 bases, with 12 bases sitting between them. CDR1 and CDR2 from the germline V gene are SGHVS and FNYEAQ. There are 16 residues in the CDR3. The CDR3 is CASSLVARGANEKLFF. CDR3 nucleotide sequence: TGTGCCAGCAGCTTAGTGGCCCGGGGTGCTAATGAAAAACTGTTTTTT.

The V call is TRBV3-1, the J call TRBJ1-3, with 9 positions matching TRBD1. CDR3 size: 13 residues. Losses at the gene ends were 8 bases for V and 2 bases for J; bases not matched to a gene: 1. Germline V gene lookup returns CDR1 LGHDT and CDR2 YNNKEL (reference sequence). For the CDR3, the DNA is TGTGCCAGCCGGGACAGGGCTGGAAACACCATATATTTT. Translating it yields CASRDRAGNTIYF.

This clonotype has a count of ten or more. CDR3 sequence: CASSLDGGWGTDTQYF. CDR3 bases: TGTGCCAGCAGCTTAGACGGGGGCTGGGGCACAGATACGCAGTATTTT. The chain uses TRBV11-2 and TRBJ2-3; TRBD1 or TRBD2 may be the D gene (6 bases each). Trimming left V 0 bases short and J 1 base short, with 11 bases between. In germline, CDR1 is SGHAT, CDR2 FQNNGV. This CDR3 contains 16 residues. The whole variable domain, filled in from reference TRBV11-2 and TRBJ2-3, reads EAGVAQSPRYKIIEKRQSVAFWCNPISGHATLYWYQQILGQGPKLLIQFQNNGVVDDSQLPKDRFSAERLKGVDSTLKIQPAKLEDSAVYLCASSLDGGWGTDTQYFGPGTRLTVL.

In this sample, this clonotype turned up a few times. For the CDR3, the DNA is TGTGCCAGCAGCCAACAACACAGCTCCTACGAGCAGTACTTC. Its protein product is CASSQQHSSYEQYF. The chain joins TRBV4-2 to TRBJ2-7; no clear D gene. Trimming removed 2 bases at V and 0 bases at J, with 8 bases between. This CDR3 comprises 14 residues. Germline V gives CDR1 LGHNA, CDR2 YNFKEQ.

V is TRBV6-5 and J is TRBJ2-4; D possibly corresponds to TRBD1 (5 bases). Trimming cost V 0 bases and J 10 bases, with 16 bases left between them. Per germline, CDR1 MNHEY and CDR2 SVGAGI. This CDR3 spans 15 amino acids. CDR3 region: CASSYSGVGVGIQYF. CDR3 in DNA: TGTGCCAGCAGTTACTCGGGCGTAGGGGTAGGAATTCAGTACTTC.

This clonotype has just a few counts. The gene calls are TRBV5-6 and TRBJ1-5; D ambiguous. The V end lost 0 bases, the J end lost 6 bases, and 19 bases lay between the germline ends. CDR1 and CDR2 from the germline V gene are SGHDT and YYEEEE. The CDR3 extends over 17 amino acids. CDR3 nucleotides: TGTGCCAGCAGCTTGGAGTCGGCAACCGACGTCGGTCAGCCCCAGCATTTT. It specifies CASSLESATDVGQPQHF.

V is TRBV7-6 and J is TRBJ2-2; 15 bases are a match to TRBD2. The CDR3 runs 18 residues. CDR1 is SGHVS, CDR2 FNYEAQ, per germline. V was clipped by 5 bases and J by 4 bases; unmatched bases: 8. As DNA, the CDR3 is TGTGCCAGCAGCCGGGGACTAGCGGGAGGATCGGGCACCGGGGAGCTGTTTTTT. It translates to CASSRGLAGGSGTGELFF.

This clonotype was counted ten times or more. CDR3 bases: TGTGCCAGCTCAGTTGCTGGCAGCTATGGCTACACCTTC. Translated, it gives CASSVAGSYGYTF. V usage is TRBV12-3 or TRBV12-4 and J usage is TRBJ1-2; D gene uncertain. Trimming pared 8 bases from V and 4 bases from J, leaving 14 bases between. The CDR3 sequence is 13 residues long.

This clonotype has at least ten counts. V and J are TRBV20-1 and TRBJ2-3, with TRBD2 identical over 11 bases. J gave up 2 bases and V 2 bases, and 6 bases lay outside the gene matches. Germline V gene sequence: CDR1 DFQATT, CDR2 SNEGSKA (reference sequence). The CDR3 is 16 residues long. CDR3 sequence reads: CSARSVAGGYTDTQYF. DNA for the CDR3: TGCAGTGCTAGATCCGTAGCGGGGGGGTACACAGATACGCAGTATTTT.

This clonotype was seen repeatedly, ten times or more. This sequence joins TRBV20-1 and TRBJ2-7; 8 nucleotides match TRBD2. CDR1 DFQATT and CDR2 SNEGSKA come from the germline V gene (reference sequence). The CDR3 sequence is 13 residues long. V lost 2 bases and J lost 0; bases outside the gene matches: 0. The CDR3 region has the DNA TGCAGTGCTAGAAGCGGGAGCTCCTACGAGCAGTACTTC. This translates into CSARSGSSYEQYF.